Following are 29 T cell receptor beta chains from one sample sequenced in a study of radiotherapy plus CTLA-4 blockade in lung cancer. The assay was immunoSEQ multiplex PCR, and TCRdb's table has in-frame clones only and misses some. Counted here are under 95,000 clones, 78% occurring once; the ten biggest clones make up over 20%. This sample comprised peripheral blood, obtained from a patient treated with radiotherapy plus ipilimumab. The receptors here all came from a human donor with non-small cell lung cancer whose response to radiotherapy plus ipilimumab could not be evaluated. Some clones in this sample may be carry-over from other donors' samples.

The J gene is TRBJ1-1, the V gene TRBV5-1; D uncertain. Between the trimmed V and J ends, which lost 1 base and 1 base, there was a span of 11 bases. Germline loops: CDR1 SGHRS, CDR2 YFSETQ. The CDR3 totals 15 residues. The CDR3 loop reads CASSLRPGRNTEAFF. CDR3 sequence (DNA): TGCGCCAGCAGCTTGAGACCTGGGAGGAACACTGAAGCTTTCTTT. Full variable domain (remainder filled in from reference TRBV5-1 and TRBJ1-1): KAGVTQTPRYLIKTRGQQVTLSCSPISGHRSVSWYQQTPGQGLQFLFEYFSETQRNKGNFPGRFSGRQFSNSRSEMNVSTLELGDSALYLCASSLRPGRNTEAFFGQGTRLTVV.

This clone has just one count. This rearrangement joins TRBV19 to TRBJ2-2, with TRBD1 matching 7 bases. The CDR3 runs 13 residues. Germline assignment: CDR1 LNHDA and CDR2 SQIVND (reference sequence). The junction had 2 bases not matched to a gene; V was cut back by 9 bases and J by 1 base. The CDR3 sequence is CASHRGNTGELFF. As DNA, the CDR3 is TGTGCCAGCCACAGGGGGAACACCGGGGAGCTGTTTTTT.

V is TRBV2 and J is TRBJ2-5; 7 bases match TRBD2. The CDR3 has 16 amino acids. After removal of 4 bases from V and 2 bases from J, the junction contained 10 bases not matched to a gene. Germline-derived CDR1 and CDR2 are SNHLY and FYNNEI. CDR3 DNA sequence: TGTGCCAGCAGTGGGGGTCTGGCGGGGGAACAAGAGACCCAGTACTTC. As protein: CASSGGLAGEQETQYF.

The gene calls are TRBV15 and TRBJ1-1; D perhaps matches TRBD1 (5 bases). Trimming took off 8 bases at V and 0 bases at J, with 16 bases between the two ends. Per the germline V gene, CDR1 is LNHNV and CDR2 is YYDKDF (reference sequence). The CDR3 totals 15 residues. The CDR3 coding sequence is TGTGCCACCGCTGTCGACAGACTCATGAACACTGAAGCTTTCTTT. It yields the protein CATAVDRLMNTEAFF.

This chain uses TRBV4-1 with TRBJ2-1; D possibly corresponds to TRBD2 (7 bases). There are 17 residues in the CDR3. With 0 bases removed from V and 3 bases from J, the gap between germline ends came to 15 bases. Per the germline V gene, CDR1 is MGHRA and CDR2 is YSYEKL. CDR3 in amino acids: CASSQDEGDYFYNEQFF. DNA of the CDR3: TGCGCCAGCAGCCAAGACGAGGGGGACTACTTCTACAATGAGCAGTTCTTC.

V usage is TRBV5-1 and J usage is TRBJ2-2; possible D gene TRBD2, 6 bases. V lost 0 bases and J 7 bases, leaving 16 bases between the germline ends. The CDR3 sequence is 16 residues long. Germline lookup yields CDR1 SGHRS and CDR2 YFSETQ. This chain's CDR3 is CASSLDFSGFYGELFF. DNA of the CDR3: TGCGCCAGCAGCTTGGATTTTAGCGGCTTTTACGGGGAGCTGTTTTTT.

This sequence joins TRBV18 and TRBJ2-2; a weak D match, TRBD2 (6 bases). Germline assignment: CDR1 KGHSH and CDR2 LQKENI. Trimming shortened V by 3 bases and J by 4 bases, and 12 bases separated the two germline ends. CDR3 length: 15 residues. CDR3: CASSPAVEGTGELFF. DNA for the CDR3: TGTGCCAGCTCACCGGCAGTGGAGGGCACCGGGGAGCTGTTTTTT. The whole variable domain, remainder taken from reference TRBV18 and TRBJ2-2, is NAGVMQNPRHLVRRRGQEARLRCSPMKGHSHVYWYRQLPEEGLKFMVYLQKENIIDESGMPKERFSAEFPKEGPSILRIQQVVRGDSAAYFCASSPAVEGTGELFFGEGSRLTVL.

The V gene is TRBV11-2, the J gene TRBJ2-7; perhaps TRBD1 as D (5 bases). Trimming pared 4 bases from V and 6 bases from J, leaving 10 bases between. The germline V gene encodes CDR1 SGHAT and CDR2 FQNNGV. This CDR3 region has 12 residues. DNA for the CDR3: TGTGCCAGCAGCTCCAGGGTTCCCGAGCAGTACTTC. This codes for CASSSRVPEQYF.

The V gene is TRBV27, the J gene TRBJ1-1; TRBD1 agrees at 9 bases. V was pared by 6 bases and J by 5 bases, with 10 bases of the junction left unmatched. The germline V gene encodes CDR1 MNHEY and CDR2 SMNVEV (reference sequence). CDR3 length equals 15 residues. CDR3 loop: CASSFWTGVKTEAFF. The CDR3, as DNA: TGTGCCAGCAGCTTTTGGACAGGGGTAAAGACTGAAGCTTTCTTT.

In this sample, this clone turned up once. The chain employs TRBV29-1 and TRBJ1-2; tentative D call: TRBD1 (6 bases). CDR3 size: 13 residues. V was clipped by 5 bases and J by 5 bases, with 15 bases between them. CDR1 is SQVTM, CDR2 ANQGSEA, per germline. The CDR3 spells CSVKWSGDYGYTF. As DNA, the CDR3 is TGCAGCGTTAAATGGTCAGGGGATTATGGCTACACCTTC. Drawing the rest from reference TRBV29-1 and TRBJ1-2, the complete variable domain is SAVISQKPSRDICQRGTSLTIQCQVDSQVTMMFWYRQQPGQSLTLIATANQGSEATYESGFVIDKFPISRPNLTFSTLTVSNMSPEDSSIYLCSVKWSGDYGYTFGSGTRLTVV.

There are a few counts of this clone. V usage is TRBV19 and J usage is TRBJ1-1; tentative D call: TRBD1 (5 bases). The CDR3 contains 13 residues. Germline CDR1 LNHDA, CDR2 SQIVND (reference sequence). The V end was cut by 7 bases, the J end by 1 base, with 10 bases between. DNA for the CDR3: TGTGCCAGTAAGGGCAGGGAGAACACTGAAGCTTTCTTT. Translation gives CASKGRENTEAFF.

This sequence joins TRBV7-9 and TRBJ1-4, with unresolved D. V was shortened by 7 bases and J by 7 bases, with 10 bases between the two germline ends. The CDR3 loop spans 12 amino acids. In germline, CDR1 is SEHNR, CDR2 FQNEAQ (reference sequence). CDR3 loop: CASTYGGEKLFF. In nucleotides, the CDR3 is TGTGCCAGCACCTATGGAGGTGAAAAACTGTTTTTT.

V and J are TRBV28 and TRBJ2-3, with a tentative D call TRBD1 (5 bases). CDR3 length equals 14 residues. With 6 bases removed from V and 0 bases from J, the gap between germline ends came to 10 bases. Germline CDR1 reads MDHEN; CDR2 reads SYDVKM. CDR3 coding DNA: TGTGCCAGCAGCCGACAGCCGAGCACAGATACGCAGTATTTT. Translation: CASSRQPSTDTQYF.

The V gene is TRBV7-9, the J gene TRBJ2-7; 7 nucleotides agree with TRBD1. With 6 bases clipped from V and 6 bases from J, the junction kept 17 bases outside the gene matches. The CDR3 totals 16 residues. Germline V gene sequence: CDR1 SEHNR, CDR2 FQNEAQ (reference sequence). CDR3 bases: TGTGCCAGCAGTCAAGGGGACAGAGTTTTCCCCCGCGAGCAGTACTTC. Protein: CASSQGDRVFPREQYF.

This clone was detected once. The chain joins TRBV18 to TRBJ1-2; no firm D call. Trimming left V 0 bases short and J 4 bases short, with 12 bases between. Germline V CDR1 and CDR2: KGHSH, LQKENI. The CDR3 has 15 residues. CDR3: CASSPPGSPFYGYTF. In DNA form, the CDR3 reads TGTGCCAGCTCACCACCGGGCAGTCCCTTCTATGGCTACACCTTC.

The chain links TRBV5-8 to TRBJ1-2, with a tentative D call TRBD1 (5 bases). The CDR3 has 15 residues. Germline assignment: CDR1 SGHTS and CDR2 YDEGEE. V was shortened by 2 bases and J by 8 bases, with 19 bases between the two germline ends. The DNA of the CDR3 is TGTGCCAGCAGCTTCGGACAAGTTGACTCCGAGGGCTACACCTTC. Protein product: CASSFGQVDSEGYTF.

The chain combines TRBV7-9 with TRBJ2-5; possibly TRBD1 for D (7 bases). The CDR3 consists of 14 residues. Germline CDR1 reads SEHNR; CDR2 reads FQNEAQ (reference sequence). V lost 5 bases to trimming and J lost 4 bases, with 14 bases between them. CDR3 sequence: CASSLRQGGETQYF. CDR3 DNA: TGTGCCAGCAGCCTTCGACAGGGAGGAGAGACCCAGTACTTC.

The gene calls are TRBV27 and TRBJ1-1; maybe TRBD1 (5 bases). Germline V gives CDR1 MNHEY, CDR2 SMNVEV (reference sequence). Trimming cost V 5 bases and J 3 bases, with 13 bases left between them. The CDR3 length is 14 residues. For the CDR3, the DNA is TGTGCCAGCAGTCTGACCCAAGGGGACACTGAAGCTTTCTTT. Residues: CASSLTQGDTEAFF.

The chain carries TRBV10-3 and TRBJ1-5; 9 nucleotides line up with TRBD1. V lost 10 bases, J lost 1 base, and 8 bases stayed unmatched. The CDR3 extends over 15 amino acids. Germline V CDR1 and CDR2: ENHRY, SYGVKD. The chain's CDR3 is CASTGGSGSNQPQHF. As DNA, the CDR3 is TGTGCCAGCACAGGGGGCAGTGGGAGCAATCAGCCCCAGCATTTT.

This chain joins TRBV6-1 and TRBJ1-1, with TRBD1 matching over 7 bases. Germline lookup yields CDR1 MNHNS and CDR2 SASEGT. After removal of 5 bases from V and 4 bases from J, the junction contained 10 bases not matched to a gene. The CDR3 is 15 residues long. The CDR3 region has the DNA TGTGCCAGCAGTTTTCAGACAGGGATGGGCACTGAAGCTTTCTTT. Translating it yields CASSFQTGMGTEAFF.

The chain joins TRBV5-1 to TRBJ2-5, with a tentative D call TRBD2 (5 bases). The CDR3 has 15 amino acids. Trimming took 0 bases from V and 2 from J, leaving 11 bases between them. The germline V gene encodes CDR1 SGHRS and CDR2 YFSETQ. The CDR3 reads CASSLGASGQETQYF. CDR3 in DNA: TGCGCCAGCAGCTTGGGCGCCAGCGGTCAAGAGACCCAGTACTTC. Combining the CDR3 with reference TRBV5-1 and TRBJ2-5 gives the whole variable domain KAGVTQTPRYLIKTRGQQVTLSCSPISGHRSVSWYQQTPGQGLQFLFEYFSETQRNKGNFPGRFSGRQFSNSRSEMNVSTLELGDSALYLCASSLGASGQETQYFGPGTRLLVL.

This clone was counted a few times. The V gene is TRBV9, the J gene TRBJ1-1; the D gene is possibly TRBD1 (5 bases). The CDR3 totals 15 residues. CDR1 SGDLS and CDR2 YYNGEE come from the germline V gene. The germline V and J ends were trimmed by 0 bases and 1 base, with 10 bases remaining between them. CDR3 bases: TGTGCCAGCAGCGTAGAGGGAGGACAGAACACTGAAGCTTTCTTT. This translates into CASSVEGGQNTEAFF.

J is TRBJ1-2 and V is TRBV28; D perhaps matches TRBD1 (6 bases). V lost 1 base to trimming and J lost 13 bases, with 19 bases between them. Germline CDR1 is MDHEN and CDR2 is SYDVKM. The CDR3 runs 14 residues. The CDR3: CASSLSTGVRQGTF. CDR3 sequence (DNA): TGTGCCAGCAGTTTATCGACAGGTGTTCGGCAAGGCACCTTC.

The V call is TRBV11-3, the J call TRBJ2-5, with 10 bases lining up with TRBD1. The V gene end was trimmed by 5 bases and the J gene end by 4 bases; junction bases not matched to a gene: 10. This CDR3 is 16 amino acids long. In germline, CDR1 is SGHNT, CDR2 YENEEA. CDR3 bases: TGTGCCAGCAGCACTTCGCCGGGACAGGGGTCAGAGACCCAGTACTTC. Amino acid sequence: CASSTSPGQGSETQYF.

This chain links TRBV5-8 with TRBJ2-2; 7 bases are a match to TRBD1. This CDR3 region has 14 residues. From germline, CDR1 is SGHTS and CDR2 YDEGEE. V was clipped by 1 base and J by 7 bases; unmatched bases: 4. CDR3 in amino acids: CASSLRQGGGELFF. As DNA, the CDR3 is TGTGCCAGCAGCTTGAGACAGGGCGGCGGGGAGCTGTTTTTT. Full variable domain (outside the CDR3, taken from reference TRBV5-8 and TRBJ2-2): EAGVTQSPTHLIKTRGQQATLRCSPISGHTSVYWYQQALGLGLQFLLWYDEGEERNRGNFPPRFSGRQFPNYSSELNVNALELEDSALYLCASSLRQGGGELFFGEGSRLTVL.

This clone was counted a few times. The V gene is TRBV2, the J gene TRBJ2-5, with D possibly matching TRBD2 (5 bases). The CDR3 runs to 14 residues. The germline gives CDR1 SNHLY, CDR2 FYNNEI. Trimming cost V 0 bases and J 1 base, with 6 bases left between them. The CDR3 here is CASSEASGQETQYF. CDR3 coding DNA: TGTGCCAGCAGTGAAGCAAGCGGCCAAGAGACCCAGTACTTC.

This clone was detected only a few times. The chain links TRBV9 to TRBJ1-2; 9 nucleotides line up with TRBD1. With V trimmed by 3 bases and J by 3 bases, 6 bases remained unmatched. Germline lookup yields CDR1 SGDLS and CDR2 YYNGEE. The CDR3 totals 15 residues. The CDR3 reads CASSGGQGMYYGYTF. The CDR3 DNA reads as TGTGCCAGCAGCGGAGGACAGGGGATGTACTATGGCTACACCTTC.

CDR3 nucleotides: TGTGCCAGCAGCTTAACGCCCCTAGGATTACCGGGAGGCTACACCTTC. It specifies CASSLTPLGLPGGYTF. The rearrangement uses TRBV7-3 and TRBJ1-2; D not certain. CDR3 size: 16 residues. CDR1 and CDR2 (germline): SGHTA, FQGTGA. V was pared by 0 bases and J by 8 bases, with 19 bases between. Looking up the rest from reference TRBV7-3 and TRBJ1-2 gives the full variable domain: GAGVSQTPSNKVTEKGKYVELRCDPISGHTALYWYRQSLGQGPEFLIYFQGTGAADDSGLPNDRFFAVRPEGSVSTLKIQRTERGDSAVYLCASSLTPLGLPGGYTFGSGTRLTVV.

The genes are TRBV9 and TRBJ1-3; tentative D call: TRBD1 (5 bases). Germline V gives CDR1 SGDLS, CDR2 YYNGEE. The V end was cut by 0 bases, the J end by 0 bases, with 10 bases between. The CDR3 runs to 16 residues. The CDR3 nucleotides read TGTGCCAGCAGCGTAGGTGGGGCGAGCTCTGGAAACACCATATATTTT. Encoded protein: CASSVGGASSGNTIYF. The whole variable domain, filled in from reference TRBV9 and TRBJ1-3, reads DSGVTQTPKHLITATGQRVTLRCSPRSGDLSVYWYQQSLDQGLQFLIQYYNGEERAKGNILERFSAQQFPDLHSELNLSSLELGDSALYFCASSVGGASSGNTIYFGEGSWLTVV.